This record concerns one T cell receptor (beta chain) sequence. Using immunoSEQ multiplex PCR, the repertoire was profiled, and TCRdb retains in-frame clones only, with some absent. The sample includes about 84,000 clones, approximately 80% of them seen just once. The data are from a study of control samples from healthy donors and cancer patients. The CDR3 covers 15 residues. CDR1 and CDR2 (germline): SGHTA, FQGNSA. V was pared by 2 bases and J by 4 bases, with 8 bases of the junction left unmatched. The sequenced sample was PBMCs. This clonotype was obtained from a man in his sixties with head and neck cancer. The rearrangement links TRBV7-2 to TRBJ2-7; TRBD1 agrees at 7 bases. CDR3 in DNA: TGTGCCAGCAGCTTATGGGGGCAGGGGGTTTACGAGCAGTACTTC. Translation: CASSLWGQGVYEQYF.